Following are 5 T cell receptor beta chains from one sample sequenced in a study of memory CD4+ T cells and cytomegalovirus serostatus. Single viable CD3+CD4+CD8-CD45RO+ cells were sorted as the memory CD4+ T cells. The data were produced by immunoSEQ multiplex PCR, yet TCRdb's version contains in-frame clones alone and is incomplete. The data hold about 92,000 clones, with under 90% observed a single time. Sequenced material: memory CD4+ T cells from blood. The source of these receptors is an adult in good health and CMV-seropositive.

This chain's CDR3 is CASSPQVQGTTGELFF. In DNA, the CDR3 is TGTGCCAGCTCACCACAGGTACAGGGGACCACCGGGGAGCTGTTTTTT. The chain carries TRBV18 and TRBJ2-2; TRBD1 agrees at 7 bases. The CDR3 has 16 residues. Per germline, CDR1 KGHSH and CDR2 LQKENI. J was trimmed by 4 bases and V by 1 base; bases with no gene match: 6.

The chain recombines TRBV4-2 with TRBJ2-1; 7 nucleotides agree with TRBD2. The CDR3 totals 16 residues. The trim removed 5 bases at V and 3 bases at J, leaving 10 bases unmatched. CDR1 LGHNA and CDR2 YNFKEQ come from the germline V gene. CDR3 coding DNA: TGTGCCAGCAGCGGGTCCCGCGGGAGCCACTACAATGAGCAGTTCTTC. Its translation is CASSGSRGSHYNEQFF.

This clone was seen a few times. V gene TRBV7-2 combines with J gene TRBJ2-7, with a tentative D call TRBD2 (5 bases). V lost 0 bases to trimming and J lost 5 bases, with 11 bases between them. The CDR3 totals 14 residues. CDR1 and CDR2 (germline): SGHTA, FQGNSA. The CDR3 sequence: CASSLARGSNEQYF. Written as DNA, the CDR3 is TGTGCCAGCAGCTTAGCTCGGGGTTCGAACGAGCAGTACTTC.

Here the CDR3 DNA reads TGTGCCAGCAGCTTGAGGGGTGCTAGCGGTGGCGATGAGCAGTTCTTC. Protein: CASSLRGASGGDEQFF. The chain couples TRBV5-4 to TRBJ2-1; 7 bases agree with TRBD2. The V gene end was trimmed by 1 base and the J gene end by 8 bases; junction bases not matched to a gene: 12. The germline CDR1 and CDR2 sequences are SGHNT and YYREEE (reference sequence). The CDR3 contains 16 residues. The variable domain in full, with the rest retrieved from reference TRBV5-4 and TRBJ2-1, is ETGVTQSPTHLIKTRGQQVTLRCSSQSGHNTVSWYQQALGQGPQFIFQYYREEENGRGNFPPRFSGLQFPNYSSELNVNALELDDSALYLCASSLRGASGGDEQFFGPGTRLTVL.

The chain carries TRBV10-3 and TRBJ2-3; TRBD1 agrees at 7 bases. This CDR3 region has 13 residues. The germline CDR1 and CDR2 sequences are ENHRY and SYGVKD. The J segment lost 6 bases and the V segment lost 7 bases, leaving 7 bases of the junction unmatched. The CDR3 region is CAIMETGTDTQYF. The CDR3 coding sequence is TGTGCCATCATGGAGACAGGGACGGATACGCAGTATTTT.